One T cell receptor (beta chain) is described in this entry. The antigen is undetermined. Treatment noted: 15 to 20 received Ad26.COV2.S at low or high dose, single or two shots; 5 received placebo; per-sample allocation not given. Sampling was done on day 63 after the first vaccine or placebo injection. Whoever gave the sample was an adult aged 18-55 years in Boston. The data were obtained in a study of Ad26.COV2.S vaccination and SARS-CoV-2 variants. Study information: Vaccine-arm donor from the placebo-controlled COV1001 Ad26.COV2.S trial. The study, taken as a whole, reports: Analyses that measured TCR breadth and depth may have underestimated total T cell responses. Vaccine recipients posted higher spike-specific TCR breadth than their placebo counterparts.

TCRdb's table, derived via immunoSEQ multiplex PCR, lists solely in-frame clones and lacks some. This repertoire shows about 680,000 clones, more than 70% found once; its top ten account for nearly 1.5%. V lost 7 bases and J lost 8; bases outside the gene matches: 12. This CDR3 is built from 15 residues. Germline V gives CDR1 WSHSY, CDR2 SAAADI. The sequence derives from a person between 18 and 65 years old who received the Ad26.COV2.S COVID-19 vaccine or a placebo. Sequences were derived from peripheral blood, sampled in a trial of Ad26.COV2.S vaccine versus placebo. J is TRBJ2-4 and V is TRBV10-2; TRBD2 matches at 9 bases. The CDR3 nucleotides read TGCGCCAGCACTCAGACGGCGGGAGGGGGAGACATTCAGTACTTC. Translated, it gives CASTQTAGGGDIQYF.